This T cell receptor beta chain was retrieved from a study of shared clonotypes between healthy human individuals. As concerns this clone: The same CDR3 is also encoded by other DNA sequences in this sample.

The split of CD4+ cells yielded CD45RA+ naive and CD45RA-negative memory subsets. Clones were sequenced by immunoSEQ multiplex PCR, and TCRdb holds only the in-frame ones, with some missing. The sample yields some 650,000 clones, 97% seen once. Sample: naive CD4+ T cells sorted from blood. Subset in this sample: CD45RA+ positively selected. The clonotype originates from a woman aged 30 to 39 in good health.

The CDR3 is CASSIGTGPGAFF. The CDR3 coding sequence is TGTGCCAGTAGTATAGGTACAGGGCCCGGAGCTTTCTTT. The genes are TRBV19 and TRBJ1-1; weak D call: TRBD1 (6 bases). The V gene's germline CDR1 is LNHDA and CDR2 SQIVND (reference sequence). The CDR3 is 13 residues long. V lost 1 base to trimming and J lost 10 bases, with 13 bases between them.